The clone carrying this T cell receptor (beta chain) was detected only a few times. The antigen remains unidentified. Clones were read by immunoSEQ multiplex PCR, and TCRdb kept only the in-frame ones, dropping some. The data contain 100,000 or so clones, about nine tenths of them singletons. These data belong to a study of PD-1 blockade in classical Hodgkin lymphoma. Notes on the study in general: According to reports, newly diagnosed patients had lower baseline TCR diversity than healthy donors, and relapsed/refractory patients had lower baseline TCR diversity still. Baseline diversity resembling that of newly diagnosed patients was seen in complete responders.

Time point given: cycle 4 day 1 (C4D1), after six to seven weeks of nivolumab. The patients all showed relapse after autologous stem cell transplantation, while their brentuximab vedotin exposure varied. CDR1 is MNHEY and CDR2 is SVGAGI in the germline V gene. This CDR3 region has 14 residues. Trimming stripped 0 bases from V and 8 bases from J, with 10 bases between. The origin of this receptor is a human donor with classical Hodgkin lymphoma. This specimen was peripheral blood mononuclear cells (PBMCs), taken before the fourth cycle of nivolumab. This chain joins TRBV6-5 and TRBJ1-4; D is undetermined. CDR3 coding DNA: TGTGCCAGCAGTTACTCTTGGGAGCTCGAAAAACTGTTTTTT. This encodes CASSYSWELEKLFF.